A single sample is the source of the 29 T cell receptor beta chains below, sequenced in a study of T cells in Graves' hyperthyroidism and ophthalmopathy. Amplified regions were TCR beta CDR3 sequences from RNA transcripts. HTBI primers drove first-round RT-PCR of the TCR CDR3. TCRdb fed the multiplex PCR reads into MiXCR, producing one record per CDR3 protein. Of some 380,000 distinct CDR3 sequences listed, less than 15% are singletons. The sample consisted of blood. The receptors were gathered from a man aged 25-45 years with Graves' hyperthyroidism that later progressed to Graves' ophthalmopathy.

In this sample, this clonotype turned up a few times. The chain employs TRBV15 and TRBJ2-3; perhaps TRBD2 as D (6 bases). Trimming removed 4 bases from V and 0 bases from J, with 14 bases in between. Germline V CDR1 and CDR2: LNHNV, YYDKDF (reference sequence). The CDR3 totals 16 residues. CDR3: CATSKSREVSTDTQYF. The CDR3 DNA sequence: TGTGCCACCAGCAAATCCAGGGAGGTGAGCACAGATACGCAGTATTTT.

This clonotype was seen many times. CDR3 in DNA: TGTGCCAGCAGCTTAGGTCGCCTGGCAGACGGCTACACCTTC. Translated: CASSLGRLADGYTF. The V and J genes are TRBV11-3 and TRBJ1-2; D remains ambiguous. CDR1 is SGHNT and CDR2 is YENEEA in the germline V gene. V was shortened by 1 base and J by 8 bases, with 14 bases between the two germline ends. The CDR3 consists of 14 residues. Full variable domain (outside the CDR3, taken from reference TRBV11-3 and TRBJ1-2): EAGVVQSPRYKIIEKKQPVAFWCNPISGHNTLYWYLQNLGQGPELLIRYENEEAVDDSQLPKDRFSAERLKGVDSTLKIQPAELGDSAVYLCASSLGRLADGYTFGSGTRLTVV.

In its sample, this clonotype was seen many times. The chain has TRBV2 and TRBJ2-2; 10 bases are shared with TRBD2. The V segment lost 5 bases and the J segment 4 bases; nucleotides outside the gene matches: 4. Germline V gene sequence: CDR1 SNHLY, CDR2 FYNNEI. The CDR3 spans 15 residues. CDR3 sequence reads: CASSLSGGATGELFF. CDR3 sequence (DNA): TGTGCCAGCAGTTTAAGCGGGGGGGCCACCGGGGAGCTGTTTTTT. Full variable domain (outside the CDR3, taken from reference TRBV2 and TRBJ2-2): EPEVTQTPSHQVTQMGQEVILRCVPISNHLYFYWYRQILGQKVEFLVSFYNNEISEKSEIFDDQFSVERPDGSNFTLKIRSTKLEDSAMYFCASSLSGGATGELFFGEGSRLTVL.

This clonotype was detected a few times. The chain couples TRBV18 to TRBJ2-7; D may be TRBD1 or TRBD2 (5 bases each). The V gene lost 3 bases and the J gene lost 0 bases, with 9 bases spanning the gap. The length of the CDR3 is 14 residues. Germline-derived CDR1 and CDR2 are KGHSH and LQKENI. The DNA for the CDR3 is TGTGCCAGCTCACCGGGACGGATCTCCTACGAGCAGTACTTC. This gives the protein CASSPGRISYEQYF.

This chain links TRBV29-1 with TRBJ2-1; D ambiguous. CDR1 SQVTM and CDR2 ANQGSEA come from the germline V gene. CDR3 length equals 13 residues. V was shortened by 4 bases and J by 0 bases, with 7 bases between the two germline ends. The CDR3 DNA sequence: TGCAGCGTTGTAATGGGCTCCTACAATGAGCAGTTCTTC. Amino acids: CSVVMGSYNEQFF.

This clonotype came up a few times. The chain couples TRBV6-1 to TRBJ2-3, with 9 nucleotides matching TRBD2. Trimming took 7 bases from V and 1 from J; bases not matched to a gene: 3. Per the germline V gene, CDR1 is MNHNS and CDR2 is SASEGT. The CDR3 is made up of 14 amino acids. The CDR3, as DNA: TGTGCCAGCAAGAAGCGGGGGGGCACAGATACGCAGTATTTT. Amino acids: CASKKRGGTDTQYF.

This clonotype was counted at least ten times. The DNA of the CDR3 is TGTGCCAGCAGTTTTCATGCCCGGAACACCGGGGAGCTGTTTTTT. Its protein is CASSFHARNTGELFF. This chain joins TRBV28 and TRBJ2-2, with unresolved D. The CDR3 contains 15 residues. The germline V and J ends were trimmed by 3 bases and 1 base, with 9 bases remaining between them. The V gene's germline CDR1 is MDHEN and CDR2 SYDVKM.

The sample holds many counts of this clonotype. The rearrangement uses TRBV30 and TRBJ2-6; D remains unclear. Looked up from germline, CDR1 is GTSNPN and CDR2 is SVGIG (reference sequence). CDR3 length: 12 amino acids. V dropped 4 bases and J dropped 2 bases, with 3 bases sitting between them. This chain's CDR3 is CAWNPGANVLTF. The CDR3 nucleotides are TGTGCCTGGAACCCTGGGGCCAACGTCCTGACTTTC.

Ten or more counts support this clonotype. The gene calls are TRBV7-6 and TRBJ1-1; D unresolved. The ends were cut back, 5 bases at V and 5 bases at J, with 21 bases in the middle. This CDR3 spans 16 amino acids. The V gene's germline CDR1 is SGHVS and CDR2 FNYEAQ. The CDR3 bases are TGTGCCAGCAGCCCACCCCCGGGGAACAGATGGACTGAAGCTTTCTTT. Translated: CASSPPPGNRWTEAFF.

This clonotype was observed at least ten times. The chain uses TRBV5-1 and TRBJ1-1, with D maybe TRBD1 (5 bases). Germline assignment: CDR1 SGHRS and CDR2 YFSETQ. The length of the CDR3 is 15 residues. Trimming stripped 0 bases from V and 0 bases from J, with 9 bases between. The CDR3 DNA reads TGCGCCAGCAGCTTGGTAGGGGTACTGAACACTGAAGCTTTCTTT. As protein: CASSLVGVLNTEAFF.

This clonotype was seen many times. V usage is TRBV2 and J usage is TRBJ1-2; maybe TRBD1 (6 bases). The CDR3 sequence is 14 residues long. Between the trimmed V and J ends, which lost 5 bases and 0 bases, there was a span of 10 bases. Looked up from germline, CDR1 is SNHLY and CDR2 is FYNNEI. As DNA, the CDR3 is TGTGCCAGCAGTCCACAGGGAGCTAACTATGGCTACACCTTC. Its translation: CASSPQGANYGYTF.

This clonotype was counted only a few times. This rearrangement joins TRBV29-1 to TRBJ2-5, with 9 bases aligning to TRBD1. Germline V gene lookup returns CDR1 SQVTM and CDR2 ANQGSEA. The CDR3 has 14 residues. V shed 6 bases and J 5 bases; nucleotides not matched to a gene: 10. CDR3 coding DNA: TGCAGCGTCGAGCCCCGGGACAGGGATGAGACCCAGTACTTC. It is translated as CSVEPRDRDETQYF.

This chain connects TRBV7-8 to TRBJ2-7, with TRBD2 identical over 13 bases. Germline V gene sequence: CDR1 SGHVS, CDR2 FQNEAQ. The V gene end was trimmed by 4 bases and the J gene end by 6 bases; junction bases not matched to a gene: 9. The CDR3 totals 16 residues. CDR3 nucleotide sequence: TGTGCCAGCAGCTCTCCCGAGGGACTAGCGGGGCTCGAGCAGTACTTC. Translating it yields CASSSPEGLAGLEQYF.

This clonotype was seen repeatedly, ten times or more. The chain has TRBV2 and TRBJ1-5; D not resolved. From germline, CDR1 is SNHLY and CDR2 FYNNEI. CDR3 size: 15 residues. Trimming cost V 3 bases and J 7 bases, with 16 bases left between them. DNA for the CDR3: TGTGCCAGCAGTGACAGGCTCAATAAACGGCAGCCCCAGCATTTT. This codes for CASSDRLNKRQPQHF. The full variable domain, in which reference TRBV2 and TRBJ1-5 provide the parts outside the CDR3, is EPEVTQTPSHQVTQMGQEVILRCVPISNHLYFYWYRQILGQKVEFLVSFYNNEISEKSEIFDDQFSVERPDGSNFTLKIRSTKLEDSAMYFCASSDRLNKRQPQHFGDGTRLSIL.

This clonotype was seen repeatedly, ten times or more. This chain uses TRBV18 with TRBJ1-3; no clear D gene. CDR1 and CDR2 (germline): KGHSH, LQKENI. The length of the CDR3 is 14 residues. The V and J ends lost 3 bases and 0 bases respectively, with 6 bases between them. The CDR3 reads CASSPWSSGNTIYF. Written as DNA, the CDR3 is TGTGCCAGCTCACCGTGGAGCTCTGGAAACACCATATATTTT.

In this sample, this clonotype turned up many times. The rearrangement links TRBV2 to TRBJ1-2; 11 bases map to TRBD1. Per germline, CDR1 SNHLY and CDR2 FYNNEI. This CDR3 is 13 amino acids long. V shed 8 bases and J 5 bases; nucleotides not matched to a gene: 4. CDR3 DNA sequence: TGTGCCAGCGGGGACAGGGGGTTGTATGGCTACACCTTC. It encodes CASGDRGLYGYTF.

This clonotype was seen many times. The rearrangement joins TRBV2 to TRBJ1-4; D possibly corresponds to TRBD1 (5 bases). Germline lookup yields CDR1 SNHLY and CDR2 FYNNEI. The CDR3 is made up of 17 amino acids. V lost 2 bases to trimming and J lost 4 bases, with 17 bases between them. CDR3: CASSEPLTGTGNEKLFF. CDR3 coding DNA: TGTGCCAGCAGTGAACCCCTAACCGGGACGGGTAATGAAAAACTGTTTTTT. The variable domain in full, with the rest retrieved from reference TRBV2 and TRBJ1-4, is EPEVTQTPSHQVTQMGQEVILRCVPISNHLYFYWYRQILGQKVEFLVSFYNNEISEKSEIFDDQFSVERPDGSNFTLKIRSTKLEDSAMYFCASSEPLTGTGNEKLFFGSGTQLSVL.

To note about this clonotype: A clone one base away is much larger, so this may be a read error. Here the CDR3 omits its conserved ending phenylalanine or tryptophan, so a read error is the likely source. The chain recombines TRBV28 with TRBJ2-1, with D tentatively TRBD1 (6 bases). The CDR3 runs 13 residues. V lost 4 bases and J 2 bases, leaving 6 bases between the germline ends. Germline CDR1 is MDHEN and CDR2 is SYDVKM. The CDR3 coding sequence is TGTGCCAGCAGTTGGGACACCTACAATGAGCAGTTCTCC. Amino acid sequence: CASSWDTYNEQFS.

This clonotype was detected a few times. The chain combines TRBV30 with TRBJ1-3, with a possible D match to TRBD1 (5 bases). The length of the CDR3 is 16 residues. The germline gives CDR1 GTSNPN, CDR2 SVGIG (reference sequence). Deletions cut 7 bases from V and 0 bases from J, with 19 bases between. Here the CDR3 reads CALFRRDLNSGNTIYF. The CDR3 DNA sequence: TGTGCCTTATTCCGGCGGGACTTGAACTCTGGAAACACCATATATTTT.

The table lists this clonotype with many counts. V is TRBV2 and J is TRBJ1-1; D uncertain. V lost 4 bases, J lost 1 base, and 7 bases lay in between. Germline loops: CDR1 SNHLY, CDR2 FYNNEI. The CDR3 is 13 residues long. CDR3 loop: CASSVMRNTEAFF. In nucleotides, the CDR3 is TGTGCCAGCAGTGTGATGAGGAACACTGAAGCTTTCTTT.

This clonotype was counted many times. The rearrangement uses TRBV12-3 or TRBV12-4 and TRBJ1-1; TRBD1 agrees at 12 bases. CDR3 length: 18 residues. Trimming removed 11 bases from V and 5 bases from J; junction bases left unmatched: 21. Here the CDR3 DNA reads TGTGCCGGCATCCCGCCTCCCCGGGACAGGGGGCGTGAAACTGAAGCTTTCTTT. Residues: CAGIPPPRDRGRETEAFF.

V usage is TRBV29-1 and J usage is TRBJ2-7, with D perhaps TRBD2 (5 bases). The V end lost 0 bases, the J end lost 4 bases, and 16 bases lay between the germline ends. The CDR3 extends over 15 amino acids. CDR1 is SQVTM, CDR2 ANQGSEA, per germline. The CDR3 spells CSVEDVGRRGYEQYF. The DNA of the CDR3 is TGCAGCGTTGAAGATGTTGGGCGTCGGGGTTACGAGCAGTACTTC.

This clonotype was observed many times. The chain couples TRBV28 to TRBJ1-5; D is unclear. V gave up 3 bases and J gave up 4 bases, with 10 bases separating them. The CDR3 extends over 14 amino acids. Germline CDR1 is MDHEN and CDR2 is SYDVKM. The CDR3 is CASSFGWRNQPQHF. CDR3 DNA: TGTGCCAGCAGTTTCGGCTGGCGGAATCAGCCCCAGCATTTT.

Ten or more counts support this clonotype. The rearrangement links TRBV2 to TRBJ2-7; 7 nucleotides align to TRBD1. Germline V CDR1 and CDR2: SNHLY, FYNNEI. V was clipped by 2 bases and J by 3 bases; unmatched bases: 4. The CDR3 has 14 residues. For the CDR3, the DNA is TGTGCCAGCAGTGAACTACGGACAGGCTACGAGCAGTACTTC. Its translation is CASSELRTGYEQYF.

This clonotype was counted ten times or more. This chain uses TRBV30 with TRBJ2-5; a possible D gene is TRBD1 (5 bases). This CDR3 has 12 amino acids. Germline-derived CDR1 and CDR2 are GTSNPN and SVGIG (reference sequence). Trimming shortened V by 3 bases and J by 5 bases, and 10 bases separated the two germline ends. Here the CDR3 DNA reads TGTGCCTGGAGGGGGCGCCCGGAGACCCAGTACTTC. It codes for CAWRGRPETQYF. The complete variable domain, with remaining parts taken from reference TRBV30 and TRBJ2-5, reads SQTIHQWPATLVQPVGSPLSLECTVEGTSNPNLYWYRQAAGRGLQLLFYSVGIGQISSEVPQNLSASRPQDRQFILSSKKLLLSDSGFYLCAWRGRPETQYFGPGTRLLVL.

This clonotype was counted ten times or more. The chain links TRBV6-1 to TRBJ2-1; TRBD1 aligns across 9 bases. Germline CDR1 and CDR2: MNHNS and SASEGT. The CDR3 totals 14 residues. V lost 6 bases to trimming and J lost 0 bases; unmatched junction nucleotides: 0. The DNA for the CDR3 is TGTGCCAGCAGGACAGGGGGCTCCTACAATGAGCAGTTCTTC. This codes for CASRTGGSYNEQFF.

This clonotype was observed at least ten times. The CDR3 DNA reads TGTGCCAGCAGTGAAGCGGAGGGGGATGGCTACACCTTC. This sequence encodes CASSEAEGDGYTF. This chain connects TRBV2 to TRBJ1-2; tentatively, D is TRBD1 (6 bases). The CDR3 totals 13 residues. Trimming pared 0 bases from V and 6 bases from J, leaving 8 bases between. Per germline, CDR1 SNHLY and CDR2 FYNNEI. Filled out from reference TRBV2 and TRBJ1-2, the complete variable domain reads EPEVTQTPSHQVTQMGQEVILRCVPISNHLYFYWYRQILGQKVEFLVSFYNNEISEKSEIFDDQFSVERPDGSNFTLKIRSTKLEDSAMYFCASSEAEGDGYTFGSGTRLTVV.

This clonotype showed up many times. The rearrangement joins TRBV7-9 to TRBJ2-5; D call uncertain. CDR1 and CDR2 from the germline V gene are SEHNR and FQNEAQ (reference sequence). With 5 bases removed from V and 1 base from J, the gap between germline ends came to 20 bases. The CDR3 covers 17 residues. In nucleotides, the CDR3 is TGTGCCAGCAGCAGTAAAAGCCTTGGGCCGTCCCAAGAGACCCAGTACTTC. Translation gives CASSSKSLGPSQETQYF.

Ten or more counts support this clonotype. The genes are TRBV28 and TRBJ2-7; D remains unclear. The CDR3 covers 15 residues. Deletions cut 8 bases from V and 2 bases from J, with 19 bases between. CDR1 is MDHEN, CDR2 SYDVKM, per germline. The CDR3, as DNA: TGTGCCAGCCGATCCGGGCCACAACCTACCTACGAGCAGTACTTC. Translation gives CASRSGPQPTYEQYF.